This T cell receptor (beta chain) is from a study of beta chain features in type 1 diabetes listed by TCRdb under 2018. In the study overall: No differences in mean age, gender distribution, total cell number or subset yield were found between patients and healthy donors. Regulatory and stem cell-like memory subsets were isolated from only 8 patients and 8 healthy donors, whereas naive and central memory subsets came from all 30 or so donors. The study compared the TCRB repertoires of sorted circulating CD4+ T cell subsets in recently diagnosed type 1 diabetes patients with those in matched healthy donors. A total of roughly 100 million sorted cells were examined across all samples, and the number of cells per subset was strongly correlated with RNA yield. On the study overall, not on this receptor specifically: Because cDNA was sequenced instead of genomic DNA, activated cells with high expression could be over-represented, although the groups did not differ in activation or CD3 levels. At VDJ recombination sites, type 1 diabetes patients had fewer insertions and more deleted nucleotides, which implies abnormalities in thymic rearrangement. Shorter templates might have been favored by PCR, but patient and control samples were amplified and corrected together, so both groups would have been affected equally by any skew. Naive, central memory and regulatory TCRB repertoires appeared more similar among patients than among healthy donors. HLA sub-analyses involved small numbers of individuals, so any influence of HLA type on TCRB rearrangement remained unresolved. In all four CD4+ subsets, TCRB CDR3 length was moderately but significantly shorter in type 1 diabetes patients.

Each donor gave one peripheral blood draw, roughly 0.11 L on average, collected into heparinised tubes. A BD FACSAria II and a panel including CD45RO, CCR7, CD25, CD127, CD95 and CD27 were used to sort naive, central memory, regulatory and stem cell-like memory CD4+ T cells. A purity above 95% was achieved for all sorted populations. PBMCs were isolated immediately by Lymphoprep density gradient centrifugation and stained directly without culture. To minimize batch effects, samples were stained and sorted in pairs, one healthy donor with one patient per experiment. All of the isolated RNA was reverse transcribed with the High Capacity cDNA Reverse Transcription Kit, so expressed TCRB transcripts were sequenced. Naive, central memory and regulatory T cell samples underwent deep immunoSEQ sequencing, averaging roughly 3.3 million total reads per sample. Sorted cells were lysed in RLT buffer and RNA was extracted with DNase-treated RNeasy Micro or Mini kits, depending on cell number. To prevent cross-contamination, every cell subset was processed on its own, while patient and healthy donor samples were processed together. TCRB sequences were amplified from cDNA with the immunoSEQ multiplex PCR, producing 87-bp fragments spanning the CDR3 region. Sequencing of the amplicons was performed on the Illumina HiSeq platform. For the original study's pipeline: PCR bias was computationally corrected using synthetic template baselines, reads within Hamming distance 2 were collapsed, and singletons that could not be merged were discarded. By aligning reads against IMGT, V, D and J genes, CDR3 length, and insertions or deletions at six rearrangement sites were assigned. Within each subset, clonotype counts were normalized to sorted cell number, after which true diversity and Gini coefficients were computed with the tcR R package. The overlap coefficient, calculated on TCRB nucleotide sequences, was used to measure repertoire sharing. Out-of-frame TCRB sequences from naive cells were analyzed as a proxy for the pre-selection repertoire. TCRdb stores this immuneACCESS table with in-frame sequences only. Part of the clones is absent; in the studies checked, under half of the shortfall reflects unresolved V genes, and no reason is known for the rest. The DNA was the basis for D and trimming; V, J and clone size are from that table. The sample table shows some 290,000 clones, and approximately 24% are seen once. Of the sample, roughly 0.011% falls within the top ten clones.

A note on this clone: Its antigen has not been determined. Base qualities were left out, and no much larger clone turns up one base away.

A distance of 14 bases separates the germline ends of V and J, which lose 4 bases and 4 bases respectively. The germline V gene yields SGHRS for CDR1 and YFSETQ for CDR2. Including the terminal cysteine and phenylalanine, the CDR3 comprises 14 residues. Just CDR3 DNA is preserved here, 42 bases in frame from base 1. Sample: naive CD4+ T cells from blood. The meaning of the sample's cell subset or site label: true naive CD4+ T cells. This TCR was recovered from a woman aged 25-40 years with type 1 diabetes. This receptor chain uses TRBV5-1 and TRBJ1-2; TRBD1 is a weak D gene call, 5 bases matching. CDR3 sequence: CASSPGGAPYGYTF. The nucleotide sequence is TGCGCCAGCAGCCCGGGTGGGGCTCCCTATGGCTACACCTTC.